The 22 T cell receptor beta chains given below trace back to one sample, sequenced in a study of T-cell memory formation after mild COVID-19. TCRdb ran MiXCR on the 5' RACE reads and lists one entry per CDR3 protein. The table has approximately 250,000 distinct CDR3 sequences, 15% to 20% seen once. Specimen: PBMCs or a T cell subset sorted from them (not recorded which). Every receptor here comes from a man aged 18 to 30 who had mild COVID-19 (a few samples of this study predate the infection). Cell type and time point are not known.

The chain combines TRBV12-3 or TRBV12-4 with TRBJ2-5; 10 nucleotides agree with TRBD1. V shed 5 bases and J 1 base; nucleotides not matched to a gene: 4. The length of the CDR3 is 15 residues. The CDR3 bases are TGTGCCAGCAGTCCGGGGGACAGGGGCCAAGAGACCCAGTACTTC. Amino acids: CASSPGDRGQETQYF.

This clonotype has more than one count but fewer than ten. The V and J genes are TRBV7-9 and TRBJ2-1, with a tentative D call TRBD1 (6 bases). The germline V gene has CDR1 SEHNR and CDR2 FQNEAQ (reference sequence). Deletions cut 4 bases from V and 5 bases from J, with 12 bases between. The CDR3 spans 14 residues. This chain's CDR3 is CASSSGHPNNEQFF. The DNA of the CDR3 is TGTGCCAGCAGCTCGGGACACCCAAACAATGAGCAGTTCTTC.

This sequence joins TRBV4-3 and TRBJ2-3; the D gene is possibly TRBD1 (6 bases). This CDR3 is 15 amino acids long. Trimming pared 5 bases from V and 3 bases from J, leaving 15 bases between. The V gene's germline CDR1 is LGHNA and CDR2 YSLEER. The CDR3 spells CASSEQGVGTDTQYF. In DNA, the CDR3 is TGCGCCAGCAGCGAACAGGGAGTGGGGACAGATACGCAGTATTTT.

The CDR3 nucleotides are TGTGCCAGTAGCAGACCGGACAGGGGGAACACTGAAGCTTTCTTT. Protein: CASSRPDRGNTEAFF. This chain uses TRBV19 with TRBJ1-1; 9 nucleotides line up with TRBD1. The CDR3 runs to 15 residues. Trimming took 6 bases from V and 1 from J; bases not matched to a gene: 6. CDR1 and CDR2 from the germline V gene are LNHDA and SQIVND (reference sequence).

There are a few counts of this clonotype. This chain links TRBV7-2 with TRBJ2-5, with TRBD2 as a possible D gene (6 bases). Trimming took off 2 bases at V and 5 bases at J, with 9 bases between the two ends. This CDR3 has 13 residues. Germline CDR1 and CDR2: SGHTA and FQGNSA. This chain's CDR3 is CASSLYGRETQYF. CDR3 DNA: TGTGCCAGCAGCTTATATGGGAGGGAGACCCAGTACTTC.

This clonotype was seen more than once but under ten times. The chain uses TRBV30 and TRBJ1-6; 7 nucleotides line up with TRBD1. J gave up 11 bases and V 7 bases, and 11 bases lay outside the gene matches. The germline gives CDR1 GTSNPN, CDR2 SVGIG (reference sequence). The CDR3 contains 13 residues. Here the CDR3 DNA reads TGTGCCTCCTCTAGGGGGACAGAAACACCCCTCCACTTT. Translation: CASSRGTETPLHF.

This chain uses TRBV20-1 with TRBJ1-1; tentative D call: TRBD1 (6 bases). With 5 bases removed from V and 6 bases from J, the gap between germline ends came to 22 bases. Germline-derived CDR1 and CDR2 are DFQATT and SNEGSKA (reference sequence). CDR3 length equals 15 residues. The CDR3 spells CSAGRGGSRVAEAFF. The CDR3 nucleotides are TGCAGTGCTGGCAGGGGAGGTTCCAGGGTCGCTGAAGCTTTCTTT.

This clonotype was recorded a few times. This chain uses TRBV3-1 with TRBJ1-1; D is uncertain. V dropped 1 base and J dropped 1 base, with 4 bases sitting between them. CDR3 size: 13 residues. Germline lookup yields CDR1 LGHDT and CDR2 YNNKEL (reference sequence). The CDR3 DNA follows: TGTGCCAGCAGCCAAGCGGCGAACACTGAAGCTTTCTTT. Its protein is CASSQAANTEAFF.

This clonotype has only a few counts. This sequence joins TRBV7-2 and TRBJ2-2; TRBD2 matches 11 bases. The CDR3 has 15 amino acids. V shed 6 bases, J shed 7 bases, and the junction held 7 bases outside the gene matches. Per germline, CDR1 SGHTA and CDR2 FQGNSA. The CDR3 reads CASSPTSGVVGELFF. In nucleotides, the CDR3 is TGTGCCAGCAGTCCGACTAGCGGGGTCGTCGGGGAGCTGTTTTTT. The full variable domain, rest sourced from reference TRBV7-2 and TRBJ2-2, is GAGVSQSPSNKVTEKGKDVELRCDPISGHTALYWYRQSLGQGLEFLIYFQGNSAPDKSGLPSDRFSAERTGGSVSTLTIQRTQQEDSAVYLCASSPTSGVVGELFFGEGSRLTVL.

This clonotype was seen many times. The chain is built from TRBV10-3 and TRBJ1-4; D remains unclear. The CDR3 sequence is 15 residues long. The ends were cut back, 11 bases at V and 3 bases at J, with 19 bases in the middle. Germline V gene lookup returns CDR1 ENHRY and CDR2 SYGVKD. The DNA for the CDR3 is TGTGCCGCTGGGAACAGCCTACGATCTAATGAAAAACTGTTTTTT. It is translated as CAAGNSLRSNEKLFF.

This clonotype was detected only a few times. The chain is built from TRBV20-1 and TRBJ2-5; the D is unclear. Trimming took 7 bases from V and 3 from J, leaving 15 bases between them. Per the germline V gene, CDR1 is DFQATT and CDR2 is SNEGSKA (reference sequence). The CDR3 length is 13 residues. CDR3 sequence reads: CSGPKGREETQYF. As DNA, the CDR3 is TGCAGTGGACCGAAGGGCCGTGAAGAGACCCAGTACTTC.

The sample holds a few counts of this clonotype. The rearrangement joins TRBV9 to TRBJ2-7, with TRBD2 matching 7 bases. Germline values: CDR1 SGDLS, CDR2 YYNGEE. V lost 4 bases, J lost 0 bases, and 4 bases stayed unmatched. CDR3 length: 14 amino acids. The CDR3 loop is CASSRGVSSYEQYF. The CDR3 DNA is TGTGCCAGCAGCCGGGGGGTTAGCTCCTACGAGCAGTACTTC.

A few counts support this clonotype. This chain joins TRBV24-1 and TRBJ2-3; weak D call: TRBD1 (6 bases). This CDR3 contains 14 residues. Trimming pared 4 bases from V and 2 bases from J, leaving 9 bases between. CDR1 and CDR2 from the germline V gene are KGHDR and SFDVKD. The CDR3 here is CATSDRTATDTQYF. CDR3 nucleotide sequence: TGTGCCACCAGTGACCGGACAGCCACAGATACGCAGTATTTT.

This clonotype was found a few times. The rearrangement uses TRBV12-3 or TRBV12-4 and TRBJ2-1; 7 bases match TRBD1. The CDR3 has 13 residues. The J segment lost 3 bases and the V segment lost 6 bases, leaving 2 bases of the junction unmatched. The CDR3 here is CASRRDSYNEQFF. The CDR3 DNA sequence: TGTGCCAGCAGACGGGACAGCTACAATGAGCAGTTCTTC.

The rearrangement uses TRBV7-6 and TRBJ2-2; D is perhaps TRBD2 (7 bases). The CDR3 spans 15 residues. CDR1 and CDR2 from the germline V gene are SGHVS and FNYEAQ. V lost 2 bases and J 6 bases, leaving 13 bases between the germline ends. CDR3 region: CASSLLGGDAGELFF. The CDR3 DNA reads TGTGCCAGCAGCTTATTAGGGGGGGATGCCGGGGAGCTGTTTTTT. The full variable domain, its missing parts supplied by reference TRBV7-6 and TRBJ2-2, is GAGVSQSPRYKVTKRGQDVALRCDPISGHVSLYWYRQALGQGPEFLTYFNYEAQQDKSGLPNDRFSAERPEGSISTLTIQRTEQRDSAMYRCASSLLGGDAGELFFGEGSRLTVL.

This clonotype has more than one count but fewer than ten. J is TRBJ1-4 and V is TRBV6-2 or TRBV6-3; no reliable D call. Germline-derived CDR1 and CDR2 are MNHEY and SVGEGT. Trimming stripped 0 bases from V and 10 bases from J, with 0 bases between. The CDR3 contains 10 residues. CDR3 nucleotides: TGTGCCAGCAGTTACTCAAAACTGTTTTTT. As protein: CASSYSKLFF.

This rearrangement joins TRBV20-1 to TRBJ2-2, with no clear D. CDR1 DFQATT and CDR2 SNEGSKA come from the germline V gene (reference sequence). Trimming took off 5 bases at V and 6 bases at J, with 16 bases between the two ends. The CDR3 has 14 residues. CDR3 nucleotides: TGCAGTGCTGGAACCCTCATAAGCGCCGGGGAGCTGTTTTTT. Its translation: CSAGTLISAGELFF.

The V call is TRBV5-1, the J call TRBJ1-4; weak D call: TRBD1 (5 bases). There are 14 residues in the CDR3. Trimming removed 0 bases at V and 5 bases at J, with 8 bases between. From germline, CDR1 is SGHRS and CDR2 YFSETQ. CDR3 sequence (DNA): TGCGCCAGCAGCTTGGTCGGGGGGAATGAAAAACTGTTTTTT. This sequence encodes CASSLVGGNEKLFF.

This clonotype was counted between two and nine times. The CDR3 loop reads CASSLEWDRNTGELFF. The CDR3 bases are TGTGCCAGCAGCTTAGAATGGGACAGGAACACCGGGGAGCTGTTTTTT. V is TRBV7-3 and J is TRBJ2-2, with TRBD1 identical over 7 bases. J lost 1 base, V lost 2 bases, and 4 bases had no gene match. CDR3 length: 16 amino acids. The germline gives CDR1 SGHTA, CDR2 FQGTGA.

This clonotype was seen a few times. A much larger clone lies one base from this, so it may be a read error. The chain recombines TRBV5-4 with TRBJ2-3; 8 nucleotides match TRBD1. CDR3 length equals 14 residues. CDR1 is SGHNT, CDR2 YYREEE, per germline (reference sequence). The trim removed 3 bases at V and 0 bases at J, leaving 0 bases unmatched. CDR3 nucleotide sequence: TGTGCCAGCAGCTGGACAGGGAGCACAGATACGCAGTATTTT. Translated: CASSWTGSTDTQYF.

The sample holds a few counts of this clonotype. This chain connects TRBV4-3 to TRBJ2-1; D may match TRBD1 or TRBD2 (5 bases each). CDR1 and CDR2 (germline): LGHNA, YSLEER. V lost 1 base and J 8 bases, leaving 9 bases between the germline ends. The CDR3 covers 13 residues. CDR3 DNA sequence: TGCGCCAGCAGCCAAGGGGGGATCGATGAGCAGTTCTTC. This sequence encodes CASSQGGIDEQFF.

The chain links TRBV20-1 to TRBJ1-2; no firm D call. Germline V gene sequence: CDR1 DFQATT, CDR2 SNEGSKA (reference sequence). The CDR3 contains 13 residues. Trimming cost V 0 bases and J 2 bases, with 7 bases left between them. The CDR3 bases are TGCAGTGCTAGAGATGGACTGAACTATGGCTACACCTTC. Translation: CSARDGLNYGYTF.